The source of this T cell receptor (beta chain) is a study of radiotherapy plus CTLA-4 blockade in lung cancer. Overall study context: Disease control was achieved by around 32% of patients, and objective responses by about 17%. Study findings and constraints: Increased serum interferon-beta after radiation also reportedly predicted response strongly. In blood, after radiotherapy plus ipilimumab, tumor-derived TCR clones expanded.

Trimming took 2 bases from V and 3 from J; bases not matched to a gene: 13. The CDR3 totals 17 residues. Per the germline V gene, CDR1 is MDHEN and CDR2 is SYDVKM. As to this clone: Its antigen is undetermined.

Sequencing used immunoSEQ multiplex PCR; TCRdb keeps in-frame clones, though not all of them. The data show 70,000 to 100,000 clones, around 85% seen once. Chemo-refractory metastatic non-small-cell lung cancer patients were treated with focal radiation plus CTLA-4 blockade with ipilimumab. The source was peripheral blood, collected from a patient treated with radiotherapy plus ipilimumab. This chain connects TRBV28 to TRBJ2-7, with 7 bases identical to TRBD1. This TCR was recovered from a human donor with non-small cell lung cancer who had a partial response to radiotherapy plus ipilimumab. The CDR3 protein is CASSLAPRGQFLYEQYF. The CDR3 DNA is TGTGCCAGCAGTTTAGCCCCCAGGGGACAGTTCCTCTACGAGCAGTACTTC.